One sample yielded the 12 T cell receptor beta chains listed below, sequenced in a study of T cell responses to AZD1222 COVID-19 vaccine. Here immunoSEQ multiplex PCR was the method, and the copy in TCRdb shows in-frame clones only, minus some. The repertoire consists of about 88,000 clones, with 90% occurring once and the leading ten covering about 5.4%. The input for sequencing was peripheral blood, taken 28 days after the second AZD1222 dose. These receptors originate from an adult who received the AZD1222 COVID-19 vaccine.

The chain joins TRBV12-3 or TRBV12-4 to TRBJ1-2, with D possibly being TRBD1 (5 bases). The germline V and J ends were trimmed by 9 bases and 8 bases, with 19 bases remaining between them. The CDR3 is 13 amino acids. The DNA of the CDR3 is TGTGCCAGTCTCTCAGGGCTCCCCTGGGGCTACACCTTC. It specifies CASLSGLPWGYTF.

The V gene is TRBV29-1, the J gene TRBJ1-2; possibly TRBD1 for D (6 bases). The V end was cut by 7 bases, the J end by 5 bases, with 14 bases between. Looked up from germline, CDR1 is SQVTM and CDR2 is ANQGSEA. The CDR3 runs 12 residues. The CDR3 DNA reads as TGCAGCGACCAGGGGCGCCGGTATGGCTACACCTTC. Protein: CSDQGRRYGYTF. The full variable domain, its missing parts supplied by reference TRBV29-1 and TRBJ1-2, is SAVISQKPSRDICQRGTSLTIQCQVDSQVTMMFWYRQQPGQSLTLIATANQGSEATYESGFVIDKFPISRPNLTFSTLTVSNMSPEDSSIYLCSDQGRRYGYTFGSGTRLTVV.

This clone has just one count. This chain connects TRBV5-4 to TRBJ2-1, with unresolved D. CDR3 length equals 16 residues. With 1 base removed from V and 0 bases from J, the gap between germline ends came to 11 bases. CDR1 is SGHNT and CDR2 is YYREEE in the germline V gene (reference sequence). The CDR3 nucleotides read TGTGCCAGCAGCTTGTCAATTGCTAGCTCCTACAATGAGCAGTTCTTC. Protein: CASSLSIASSYNEQFF. Together with reference TRBV5-4 and TRBJ2-1, the CDR3 gives the full variable domain: ETGVTQSPTHLIKTRGQQVTLRCSSQSGHNTVSWYQQALGQGPQFIFQYYREEENGRGNFPPRFSGLQFPNYSSELNVNALELDDSALYLCASSLSIASSYNEQFFGPGTRLTVL.

CDR3 bases: TGTGCCAGCGGGCCTTGTACCGCTCCCTACAATGAGCAGTTCTTC. This codes for CASGPCTAPYNEQFF. V and J are TRBV6-4 and TRBJ2-1; no firm D call. The CDR3 sequence is 15 residues long. Germline V CDR1 and CDR2: MRHNA, SNTAGT. The ends were cut back, 8 bases at V and 2 bases at J, with 16 bases in the middle.

The chain employs TRBV4-1 and TRBJ1-3, with D possibly being TRBD1 (5 bases). Between the trimmed V and J ends, which lost 2 bases and 5 bases, there was a span of 19 bases. This CDR3 contains 17 residues. From germline, CDR1 is MGHRA and CDR2 YSYEKL. The CDR3 sequence is CASSQLSLGHSRNTIYF. In DNA, the CDR3 is TGCGCCAGCAGCCAACTCTCCTTGGGGCATTCGAGAAACACCATATATTTT.

This sequence joins TRBV2 and TRBJ2-2, with TRBD2 matching over 8 bases. The CDR3 length is 16 residues. With V trimmed by 7 bases and J by 5 bases, 12 bases remained unmatched. Per the germline V gene, CDR1 is SNHLY and CDR2 is FYNNEI. CDR3: CASNGQWAGGTGELFF. The CDR3 DNA reads TGTGCCAGCAATGGACAATGGGCGGGAGGAACCGGGGAGCTGTTTTTT.

J is TRBJ1-1 and V is TRBV11-1; tentatively, D is TRBD1 (6 bases). The CDR3 is 15 amino acids. V lost 0 bases to trimming and J lost 5 bases, with 13 bases between them. CDR1 SGHAT and CDR2 FQDESV come from the germline V gene (reference sequence). The CDR3 sequence is CASSLATGLGTEAFF. CDR3 DNA sequence: TGTGCCAGCAGCTTAGCTACAGGGTTGGGGACTGAAGCTTTCTTT.

V usage is TRBV7-2 and J usage is TRBJ2-7, with a tentative D call TRBD2 (7 bases). The CDR3 is 14 amino acids. Germline CDR1 and CDR2: SGHTA and FQGNSA. V was shortened by 3 bases and J by 4 bases, with 13 bases between the two germline ends. CDR3 sequence: CASSFEGGLYEQYF. CDR3 DNA: TGTGCCAGCAGCTTTGAGGGGGGGCTGTACGAGCAGTACTTC.

The V and J genes are TRBV4-3 and TRBJ1-2; TRBD1 matches 9 bases. The V gene end was trimmed by 0 bases and the J gene end by 7 bases; junction bases not matched to a gene: 6. This CDR3 is built from 15 residues. The germline V gene has CDR1 LGHNA and CDR2 YSLEER. The CDR3 loop reads CASSQDLGQGRGYTF. In nucleotides, the CDR3 is TGCGCCAGCAGCCAAGATTTGGGACAGGGACGTGGCTACACCTTC.

The J gene is TRBJ2-7, the V gene TRBV4-1, with D possibly being TRBD1 (6 bases). Trimming took 0 bases from V and 1 from J, leaving 16 bases between them. The CDR3 totals 17 residues. Germline CDR1 and CDR2: MGHRA and YSYEKL. DNA for the CDR3: TGCGCCAGCAGCCAAGATGGGGGCAGGGCATCGTCCTACGAGCAGTACTTC. Amino acids: CASSQDGGRASSYEQYF.

This clone was seen a single time. The V call is TRBV7-9, the J call TRBJ2-1; D gene uncertain. The CDR3 loop spans 14 amino acids. Trimming left V 1 base short and J 6 bases short, with 10 bases between. Per the germline V gene, CDR1 is SEHNR and CDR2 is FQNEAQ (reference sequence). The DNA for the CDR3 is TGTGCCAGCAGCTTAGGGCTAGTAGGCAATGAGCAGTTCTTC. Translated, it gives CASSLGLVGNEQFF.

The rearrangement links TRBV4-1 to TRBJ1-2; D remains unclear. Per germline, CDR1 MGHRA and CDR2 YSYEKL. V lost 0 bases to trimming and J lost 5 bases, with 10 bases between them. The CDR3 spans 14 residues. The CDR3 nucleotides are TGCGCCAGCAGCCAAGACCCGACTGCATATGGCTACACCTTC. Protein sequence: CASSQDPTAYGYTF.